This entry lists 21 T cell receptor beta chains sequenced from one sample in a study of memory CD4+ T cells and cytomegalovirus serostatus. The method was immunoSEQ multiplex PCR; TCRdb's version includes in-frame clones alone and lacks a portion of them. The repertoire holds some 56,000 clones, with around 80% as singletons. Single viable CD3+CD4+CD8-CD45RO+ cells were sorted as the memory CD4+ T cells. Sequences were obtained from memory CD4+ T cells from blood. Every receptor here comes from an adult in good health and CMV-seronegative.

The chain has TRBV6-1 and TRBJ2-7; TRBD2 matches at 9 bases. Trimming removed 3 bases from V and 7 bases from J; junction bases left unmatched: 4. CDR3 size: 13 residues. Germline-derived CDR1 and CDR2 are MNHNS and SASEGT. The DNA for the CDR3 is TGTGCCAGCAGTGAGGGACTAGCTTGGGAGCAGTACTTC. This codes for CASSEGLAWEQYF.

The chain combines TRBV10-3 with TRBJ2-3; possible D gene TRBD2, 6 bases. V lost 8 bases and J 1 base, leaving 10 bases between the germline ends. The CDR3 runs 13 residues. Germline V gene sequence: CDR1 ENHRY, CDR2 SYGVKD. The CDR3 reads CAIGTGGTDTQYF. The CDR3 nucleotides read TGTGCCATCGGAACGGGGGGCACAGATACGCAGTATTTT.

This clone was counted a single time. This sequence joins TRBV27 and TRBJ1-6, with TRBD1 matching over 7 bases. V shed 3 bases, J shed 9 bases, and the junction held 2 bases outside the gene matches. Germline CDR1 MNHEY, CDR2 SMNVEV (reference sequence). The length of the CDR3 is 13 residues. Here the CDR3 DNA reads TGTGCCAGCAGTTTGGAGGGGGCTTCACCCCTCCACTTT. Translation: CASSLEGASPLHF.

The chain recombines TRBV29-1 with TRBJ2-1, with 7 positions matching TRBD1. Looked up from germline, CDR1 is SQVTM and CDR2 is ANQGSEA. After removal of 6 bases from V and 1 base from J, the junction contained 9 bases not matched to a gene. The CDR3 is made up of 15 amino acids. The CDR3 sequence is CSVSTGLISYNEQFF. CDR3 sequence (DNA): TGCAGCGTCTCGACAGGGCTCATATCCTACAATGAGCAGTTCTTC.

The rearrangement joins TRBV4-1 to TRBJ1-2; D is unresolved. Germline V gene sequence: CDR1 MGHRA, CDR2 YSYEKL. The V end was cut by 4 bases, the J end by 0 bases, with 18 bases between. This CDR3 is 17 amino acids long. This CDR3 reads CASSPYYAGGANYGYTF. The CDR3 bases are TGCGCCAGCAGCCCCTATTACGCGGGAGGAGCTAACTATGGCTACACCTTC.

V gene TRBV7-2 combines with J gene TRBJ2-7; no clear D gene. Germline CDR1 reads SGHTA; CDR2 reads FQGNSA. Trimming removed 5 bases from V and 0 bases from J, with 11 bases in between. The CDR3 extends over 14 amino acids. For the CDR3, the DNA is TGTGCCAGCAGCCCTCTAATCCCCTCCTACGAGCAGTACTTC. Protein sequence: CASSPLIPSYEQYF.

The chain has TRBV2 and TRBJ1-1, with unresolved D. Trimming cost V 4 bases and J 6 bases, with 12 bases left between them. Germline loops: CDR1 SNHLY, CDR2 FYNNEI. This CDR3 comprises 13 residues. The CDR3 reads CASSVDVFSEAFF. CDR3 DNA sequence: TGTGCCAGCAGTGTCGACGTGTTCTCTGAAGCTTTCTTT.

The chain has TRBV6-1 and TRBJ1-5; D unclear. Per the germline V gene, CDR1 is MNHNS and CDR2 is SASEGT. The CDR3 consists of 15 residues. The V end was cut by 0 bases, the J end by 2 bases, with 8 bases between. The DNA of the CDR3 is TGTGCCAGCAGTGAAGCGACTGCGGGCAATCAGCCCCAGCATTTT. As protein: CASSEATAGNQPQHF.

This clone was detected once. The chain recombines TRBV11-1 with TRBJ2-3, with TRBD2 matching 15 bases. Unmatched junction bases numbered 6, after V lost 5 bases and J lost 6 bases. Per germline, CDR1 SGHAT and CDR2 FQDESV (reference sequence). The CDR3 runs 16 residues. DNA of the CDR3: TGTGCCAGCAGCCCGGGACTAGCGGGGGGTGAGGATACGCAGTATTTT. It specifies CASSPGLAGGEDTQYF.

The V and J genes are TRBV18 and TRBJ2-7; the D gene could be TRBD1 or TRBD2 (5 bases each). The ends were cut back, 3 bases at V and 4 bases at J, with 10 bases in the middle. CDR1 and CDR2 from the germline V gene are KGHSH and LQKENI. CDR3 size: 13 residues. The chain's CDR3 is CASSPSGRYEQYF. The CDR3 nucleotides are TGTGCCAGCTCACCCTCAGGGAGATACGAGCAGTACTTC.

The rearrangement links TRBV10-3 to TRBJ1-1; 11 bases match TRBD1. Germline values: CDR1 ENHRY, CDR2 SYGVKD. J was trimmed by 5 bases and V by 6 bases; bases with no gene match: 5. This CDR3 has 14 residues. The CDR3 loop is CAISKGQGVTEAFF. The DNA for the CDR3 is TGTGCCATCAGCAAGGGACAGGGGGTAACTGAAGCTTTCTTT.

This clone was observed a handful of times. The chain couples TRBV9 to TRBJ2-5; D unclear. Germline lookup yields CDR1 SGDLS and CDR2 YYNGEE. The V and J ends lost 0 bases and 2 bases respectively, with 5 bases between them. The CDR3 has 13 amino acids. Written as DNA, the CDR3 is TGTGCCAGCAGCGTAGCACAGCAAGAGACCCAGTACTTC. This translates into CASSVAQQETQYF. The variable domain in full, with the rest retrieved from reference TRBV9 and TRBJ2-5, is DSGVTQTPKHLITATGQRVTLRCSPRSGDLSVYWYQQSLDQGLQFLIQYYNGEERAKGNILERFSAQQFPDLHSELNLSSLELGDSALYFCASSVAQQETQYFGPGTRLLVL.

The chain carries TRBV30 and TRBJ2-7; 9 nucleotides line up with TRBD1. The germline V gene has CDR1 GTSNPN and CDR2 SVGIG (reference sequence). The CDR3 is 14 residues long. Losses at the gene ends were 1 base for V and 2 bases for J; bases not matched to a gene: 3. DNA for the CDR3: TGTGCCTGGAGTGCGGGACAGGGTCCCTACGAGCAGTACTTC. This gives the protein CAWSAGQGPYEQYF.

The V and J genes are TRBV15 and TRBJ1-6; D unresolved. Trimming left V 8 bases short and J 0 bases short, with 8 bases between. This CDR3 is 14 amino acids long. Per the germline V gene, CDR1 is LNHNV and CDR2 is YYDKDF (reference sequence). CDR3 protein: CATSGSSYNSPLHF. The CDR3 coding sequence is TGTGCCACCTCGGGGAGCTCCTATAATTCACCCCTCCACTTT. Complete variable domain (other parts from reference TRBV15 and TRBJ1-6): DAMVIQNPRYQVTQFGKPVTLSCSQTLNHNVMYWYQQKSSQAPKLLFHYYDKDFNNEADTPDNFQSRRPNTSFCFLDIRSPGLGDTAMYLCATSGSSYNSPLHFGNGTRLTVT.

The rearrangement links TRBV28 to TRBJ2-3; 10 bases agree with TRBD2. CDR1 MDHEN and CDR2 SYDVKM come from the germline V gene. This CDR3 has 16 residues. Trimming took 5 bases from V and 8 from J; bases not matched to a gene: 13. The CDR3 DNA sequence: TGTGCCAGCAGTATGCCACTAGCGGGGCCCGGGGGTACGCAGTATTTT. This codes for CASSMPLAGPGGTQYF.

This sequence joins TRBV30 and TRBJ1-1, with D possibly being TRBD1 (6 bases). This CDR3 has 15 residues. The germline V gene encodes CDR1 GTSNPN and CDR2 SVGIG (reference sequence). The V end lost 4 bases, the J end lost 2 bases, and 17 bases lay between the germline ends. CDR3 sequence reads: CAWNRGGLGNTEAFF. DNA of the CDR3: TGTGCCTGGAACCGGGGGGGCCTTGGAAACACTGAAGCTTTCTTT.

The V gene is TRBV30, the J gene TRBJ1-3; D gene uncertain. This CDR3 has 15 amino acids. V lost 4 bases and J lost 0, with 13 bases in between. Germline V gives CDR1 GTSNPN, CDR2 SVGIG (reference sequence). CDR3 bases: TGTGCCTGGATTTCGGGGAAGAGCTCTGGAAACACCATATATTTT. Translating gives CAWISGKSSGNTIYF.

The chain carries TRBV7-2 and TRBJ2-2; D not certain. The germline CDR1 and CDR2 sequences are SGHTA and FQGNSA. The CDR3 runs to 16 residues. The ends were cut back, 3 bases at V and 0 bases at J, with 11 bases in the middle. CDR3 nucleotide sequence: TGTGCCAGCAGCTTCCGTGACGGCGCGAACACCGGGGAGCTGTTTTTT. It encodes CASSFRDGANTGELFF.

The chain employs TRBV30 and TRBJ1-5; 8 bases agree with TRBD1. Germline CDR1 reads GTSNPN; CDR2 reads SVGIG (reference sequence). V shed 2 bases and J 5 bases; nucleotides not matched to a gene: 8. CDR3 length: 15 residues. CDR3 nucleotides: TGTGCCTGGAGTCGGCTTACGGACAGGGATCAGCCCCAGCATTTT. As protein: CAWSRLTDRDQPQHF.

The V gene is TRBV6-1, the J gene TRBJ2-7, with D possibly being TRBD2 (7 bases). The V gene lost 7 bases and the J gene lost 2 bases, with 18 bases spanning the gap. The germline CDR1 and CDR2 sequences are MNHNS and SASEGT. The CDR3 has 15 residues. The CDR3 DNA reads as TGTGCCAGCACCCTCACTTGGGAGGGGGCCTACGAGCAGTACTTC. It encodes CASTLTWEGAYEQYF.

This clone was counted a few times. Here the CDR3 reads CAISTSGGAGETQYF. CDR3 sequence (DNA): TGTGCCATCAGTACTAGCGGGGGGGCCGGGGAGACCCAGTACTTC. The V call is TRBV10-3, the J call TRBJ2-5; 13 positions match TRBD2. Germline V gives CDR1 ENHRY, CDR2 SYGVKD. With 5 bases clipped from V and 5 bases from J, the junction kept 5 bases outside the gene matches. The CDR3 sequence is 15 residues long.